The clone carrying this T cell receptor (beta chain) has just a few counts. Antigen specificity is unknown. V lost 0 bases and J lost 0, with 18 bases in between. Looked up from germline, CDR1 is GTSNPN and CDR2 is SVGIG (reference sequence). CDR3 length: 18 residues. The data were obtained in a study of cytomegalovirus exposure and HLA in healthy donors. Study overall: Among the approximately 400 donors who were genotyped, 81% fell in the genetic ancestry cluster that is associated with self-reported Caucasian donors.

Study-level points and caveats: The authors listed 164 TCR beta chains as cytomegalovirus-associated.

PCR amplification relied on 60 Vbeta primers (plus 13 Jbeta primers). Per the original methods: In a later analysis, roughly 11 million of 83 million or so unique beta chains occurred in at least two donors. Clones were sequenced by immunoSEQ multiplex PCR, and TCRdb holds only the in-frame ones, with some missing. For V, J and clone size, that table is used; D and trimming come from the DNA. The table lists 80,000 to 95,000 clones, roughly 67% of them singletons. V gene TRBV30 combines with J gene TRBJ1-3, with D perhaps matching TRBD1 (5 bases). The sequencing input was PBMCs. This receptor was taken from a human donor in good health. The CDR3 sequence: CAWSVSFKGAGSGNTIYF. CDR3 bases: TGTGCCTGGAGTGTAAGTTTCAAAGGGGCTGGCTCTGGAAACACCATATATTTT.